This TCR beta chain was profiled in a study of blood T cell repertoires in COVID-19. Study background: Sites across the United States, Italy and Spain contributed samples from acute and convalescent COVID-19.

Profiling relied on immunoSEQ multiplex PCR, and the TCRdb table lists in-frame clones only, not all of them. The sample has around 450,000 clones, about 90% seen once; the top ten hold about 0.65%. The CDR3 runs 11 residues. V was cut by 7 bases and J by 6 bases, with 9 bases left in between. CDR1 and CDR2 from the germline V gene are LNHDA and SQIVND (reference sequence). The receptor was derived from a woman aged 18-29 years who had recovered from COVID-19. This sequence joins TRBV19 and TRBJ1-1; D unclear. The specimen sequenced was PBMCs or T cells enriched from blood (not recorded which). The CDR3 is CASKSGPEAFF. The CDR3 DNA reads as TGTGCCAGTAAAAGCGGTCCTGAAGCTTTCTTT.